This TCR beta chain stems from a study of tumor and adjacent non-tumor tissue in lung cancer. Three rounds of nested PCR, following a modified ARM-PCR protocol, produced the TCRbeta library. Each CDR3 protein is one row after TCRdb ran MiXCR on the multiplex PCR reads. The sample shows 120,000 or so distinct CDR3 sequences, about 66% of them seen only once. The germline V gene has CDR1 SGHDN and CDR2 FVKESK. CDR3 size: 13 residues. V lost 3 bases and J lost 0, with 5 bases in between. This clonotype showed up many times. This sample's RNA came from whole unsorted tissue. The origin of this receptor is a man younger than 45 with non-small cell lung cancer. The chain employs TRBV14 and TRBJ1-1; D call uncertain. Source material: lung tumor tissue. The CDR3 coding sequence is TGTGCCAGCAGCCAGGCTATGAACACTGAAGCTTTCTTT. Translating it yields CASSQAMNTEAFF.